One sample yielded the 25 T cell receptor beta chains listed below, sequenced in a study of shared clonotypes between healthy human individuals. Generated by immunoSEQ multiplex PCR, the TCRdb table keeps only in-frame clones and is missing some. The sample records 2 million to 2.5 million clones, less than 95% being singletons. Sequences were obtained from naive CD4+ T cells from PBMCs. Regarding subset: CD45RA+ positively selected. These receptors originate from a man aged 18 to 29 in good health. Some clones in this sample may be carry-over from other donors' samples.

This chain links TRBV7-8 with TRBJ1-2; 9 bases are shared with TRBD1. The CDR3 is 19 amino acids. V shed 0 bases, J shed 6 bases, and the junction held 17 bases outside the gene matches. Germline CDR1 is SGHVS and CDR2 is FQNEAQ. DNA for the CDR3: TGTGCCAGCAGCTTAGCGAGCGGGGTGGGGACAGGGTCGAGGGATGGCTACACCTTC. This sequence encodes CASSLASGVGTGSRDGYTF.

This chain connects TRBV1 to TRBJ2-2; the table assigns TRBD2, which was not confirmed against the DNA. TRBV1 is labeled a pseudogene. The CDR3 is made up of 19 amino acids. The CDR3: CTSSRRLCFLAGGTGELFF. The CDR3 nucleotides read TGCACCAGCAGCCGAAGACTTTGCTTTTTAGCGGGAGGGACCGGGGAGCTGTTTTTT.

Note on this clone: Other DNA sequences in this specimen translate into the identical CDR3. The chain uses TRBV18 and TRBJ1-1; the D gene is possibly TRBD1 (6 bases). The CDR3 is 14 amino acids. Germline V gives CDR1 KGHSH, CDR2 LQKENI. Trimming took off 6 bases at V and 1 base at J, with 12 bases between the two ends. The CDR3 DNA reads TGTGCCAGCTCGCCAGGGACACCGAACACTGAAGCTTTCTTT. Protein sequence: CASSPGTPNTEAFF.

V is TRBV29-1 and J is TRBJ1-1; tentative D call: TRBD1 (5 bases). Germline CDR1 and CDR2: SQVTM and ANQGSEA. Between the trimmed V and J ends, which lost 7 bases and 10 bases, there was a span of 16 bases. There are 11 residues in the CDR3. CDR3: CSGHLGGRAFF. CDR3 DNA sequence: TGCAGCGGGCACCTGGGGGGGAGAGCTTTCTTT.

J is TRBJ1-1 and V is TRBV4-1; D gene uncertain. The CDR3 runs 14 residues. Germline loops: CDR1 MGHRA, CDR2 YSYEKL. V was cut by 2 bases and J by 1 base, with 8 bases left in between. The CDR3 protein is CASSQPRENTEAFF. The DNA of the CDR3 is TGCGCCAGCAGCCAACCCAGAGAGAACACTGAAGCTTTCTTT.

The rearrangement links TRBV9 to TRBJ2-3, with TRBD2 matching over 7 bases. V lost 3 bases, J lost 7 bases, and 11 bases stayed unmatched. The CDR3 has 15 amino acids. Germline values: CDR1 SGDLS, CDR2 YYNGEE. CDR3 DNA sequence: TGTGCCAGCAGCGATTTGGGGGAGGGCCCGTATACGCAGTATTTT. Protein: CASSDLGEGPYTQYF.

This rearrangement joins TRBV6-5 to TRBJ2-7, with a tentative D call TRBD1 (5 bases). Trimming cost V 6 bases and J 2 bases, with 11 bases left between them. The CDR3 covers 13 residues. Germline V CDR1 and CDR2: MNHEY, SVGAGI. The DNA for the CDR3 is TGTGCCAGCAGCTTCCCAGGGACCTACGAGCAGTACTTC. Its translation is CASSFPGTYEQYF.

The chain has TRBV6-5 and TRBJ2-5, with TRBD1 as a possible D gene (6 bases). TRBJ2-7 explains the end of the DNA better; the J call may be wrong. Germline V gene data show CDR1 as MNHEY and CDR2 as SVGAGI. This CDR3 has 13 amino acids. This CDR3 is CASRTGPPYEQYF. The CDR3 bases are TGTGCCAGCAGAACAGGGCCCCCCTACGAGCAGTACTTC.

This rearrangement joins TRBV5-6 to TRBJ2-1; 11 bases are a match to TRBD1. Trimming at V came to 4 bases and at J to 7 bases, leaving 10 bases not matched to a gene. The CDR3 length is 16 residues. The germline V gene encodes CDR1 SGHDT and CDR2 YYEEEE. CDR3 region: CASSPTGTGGGNEQFF. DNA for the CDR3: TGTGCCAGCAGCCCGACGGGGACAGGGGGTGGGAATGAGCAGTTCTTC.

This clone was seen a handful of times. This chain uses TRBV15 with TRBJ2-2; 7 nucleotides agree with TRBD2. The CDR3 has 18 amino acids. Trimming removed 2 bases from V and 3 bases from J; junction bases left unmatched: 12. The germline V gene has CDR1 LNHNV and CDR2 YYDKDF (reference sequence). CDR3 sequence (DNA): TGTGCCACCAGCAGAAAGAGGGTCGAGGCGGGAGACACCGGGGAGCTGTTTTTT. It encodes CATSRKRVEAGDTGELFF.

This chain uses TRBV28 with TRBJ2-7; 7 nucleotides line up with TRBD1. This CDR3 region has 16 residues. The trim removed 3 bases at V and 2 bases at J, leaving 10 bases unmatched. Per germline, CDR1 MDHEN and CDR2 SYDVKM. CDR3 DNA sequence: TGTGCCAGCAGTTTCATGAAGGGGACAGTCGCCTACGAGCAGTACTTC. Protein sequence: CASSFMKGTVAYEQYF. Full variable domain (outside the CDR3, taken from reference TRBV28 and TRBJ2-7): DVKVTQSSRYLVKRTGEKVFLECVQDMDHENMFWYRQDPGLGLRLIYFSYDVKMKEKGDIPEGYSVSREKKERFSLILESASTNQTSMYLCASSFMKGTVAYEQYFGPGTRLTVT.

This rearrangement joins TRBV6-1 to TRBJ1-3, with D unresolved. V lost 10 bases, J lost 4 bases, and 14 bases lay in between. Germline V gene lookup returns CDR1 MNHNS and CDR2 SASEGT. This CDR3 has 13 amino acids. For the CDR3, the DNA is TGTGCCACCCGGTTTTCACCCGGAAACACCATATATTTT. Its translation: CATRFSPGNTIYF.

CDR3 amino acids: CASSRRAYNEKLFF. CDR3 nucleotides: TGTGCCAGCAGCCGTAGGGCTTATAATGAAAAACTGTTTTTT. This sequence joins TRBV14 and TRBJ1-4; D unresolved. Looked up from germline, CDR1 is SGHDN and CDR2 is FVKESK. The V end lost 4 bases, the J end lost 4 bases, and 10 bases lay between the germline ends. The CDR3 spans 14 residues. Combining the CDR3 with reference TRBV14 and TRBJ1-4 gives the whole variable domain EAGVTQFPSHSVIEKGQTVTLRCDPISGHDNLYWYRRVMGKEIKFLLHFVKESKQDESGMPNNRFLAERTGGTYSTLKVQPAELEDSGVYFCASSRRAYNEKLFFGSGTQLSVL.

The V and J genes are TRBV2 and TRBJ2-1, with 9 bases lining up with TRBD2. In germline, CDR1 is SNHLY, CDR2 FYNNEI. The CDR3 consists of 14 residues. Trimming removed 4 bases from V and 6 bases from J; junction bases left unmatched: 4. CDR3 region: CASSVVAGANEQFF. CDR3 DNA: TGTGCCAGCAGTGTTGTAGCGGGGGCCAATGAGCAGTTCTTC.

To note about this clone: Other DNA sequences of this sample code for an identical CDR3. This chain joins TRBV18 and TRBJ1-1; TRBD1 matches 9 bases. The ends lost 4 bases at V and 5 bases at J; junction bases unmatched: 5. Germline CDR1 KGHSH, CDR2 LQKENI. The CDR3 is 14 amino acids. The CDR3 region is CASSQQGAGTEAFF. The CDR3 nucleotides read TGTGCCAGCTCACAACAGGGGGCGGGTACTGAAGCTTTCTTT.

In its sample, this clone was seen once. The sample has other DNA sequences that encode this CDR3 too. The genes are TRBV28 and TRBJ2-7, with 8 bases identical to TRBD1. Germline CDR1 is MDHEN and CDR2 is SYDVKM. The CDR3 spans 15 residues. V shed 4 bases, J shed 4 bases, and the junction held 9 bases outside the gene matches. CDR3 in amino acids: CASSSPGTGLYEQYF. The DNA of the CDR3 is TGTGCCAGCAGTTCCCCGGGGACAGGACTTTACGAGCAGTACTTC.

The CDR3 sequence: CASSLTQISSGFNEQFF. For the CDR3, the DNA is TGTGCCAGCAGCCTTACTCAAATTTCTAGCGGATTCAATGAGCAGTTCTTC. The chain couples TRBV9 to TRBJ2-1; 7 nucleotides match TRBD2. J gave up 6 bases and V 4 bases, and 16 bases lay outside the gene matches. CDR3 length: 17 residues. Germline values: CDR1 SGDLS, CDR2 YYNGEE.

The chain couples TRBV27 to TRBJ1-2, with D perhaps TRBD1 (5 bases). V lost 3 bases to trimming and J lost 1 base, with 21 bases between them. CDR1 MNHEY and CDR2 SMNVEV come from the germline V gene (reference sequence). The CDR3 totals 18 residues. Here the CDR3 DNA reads TGTGCCAGCAGTTTTTATTCGGGACGGGGCCCGCTTAACTATGGCTACACCTTC. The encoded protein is CASSFYSGRGPLNYGYTF.

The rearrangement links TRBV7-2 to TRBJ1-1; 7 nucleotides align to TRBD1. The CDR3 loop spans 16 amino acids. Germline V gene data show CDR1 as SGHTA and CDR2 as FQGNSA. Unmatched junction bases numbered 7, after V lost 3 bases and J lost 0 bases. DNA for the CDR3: TGTGCCAGCAGCTTCTTCGCCGGGACAGTGAACACTGAAGCTTTCTTT. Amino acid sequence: CASSFFAGTVNTEAFF.

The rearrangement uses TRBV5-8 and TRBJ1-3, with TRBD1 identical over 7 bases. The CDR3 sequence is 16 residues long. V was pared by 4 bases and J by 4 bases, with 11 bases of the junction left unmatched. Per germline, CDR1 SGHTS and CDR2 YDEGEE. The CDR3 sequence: CASSARQGVLGNTIYF. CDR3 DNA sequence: TGTGCCAGCAGCGCCAGACAGGGAGTGCTCGGAAACACCATATATTTT.

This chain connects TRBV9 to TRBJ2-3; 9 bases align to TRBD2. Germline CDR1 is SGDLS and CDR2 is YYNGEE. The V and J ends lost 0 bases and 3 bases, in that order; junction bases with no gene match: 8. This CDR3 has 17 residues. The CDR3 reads CASSVEMRLAGTDTQYF. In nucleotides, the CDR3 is TGTGCCAGCAGCGTAGAAATGAGGCTAGCGGGAACAGATACGCAGTATTTT.

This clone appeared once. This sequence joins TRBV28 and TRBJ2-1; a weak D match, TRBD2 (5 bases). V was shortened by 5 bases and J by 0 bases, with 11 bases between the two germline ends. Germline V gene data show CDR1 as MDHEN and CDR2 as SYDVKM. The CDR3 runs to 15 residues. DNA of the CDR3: TGTGCCAGCAGTAGGCTAGCCAGCTCCTACAATGAGCAGTTCTTC. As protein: CASSRLASSYNEQFF.

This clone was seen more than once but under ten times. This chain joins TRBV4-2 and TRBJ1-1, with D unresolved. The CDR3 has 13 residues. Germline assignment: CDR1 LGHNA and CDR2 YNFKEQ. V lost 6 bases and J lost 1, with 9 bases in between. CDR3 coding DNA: TGTGCCAGCAGGGTACAGCAGAACACTGAAGCTTTCTTT. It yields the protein CASRVQQNTEAFF.

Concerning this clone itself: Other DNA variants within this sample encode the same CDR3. The CDR3 DNA reads as TGTGCCAGCACGACAGGGGGCGACGAGCAGTACTTC. Its translation: CASTTGGDEQYF. The rearrangement uses TRBV28 and TRBJ2-7; TRBD1 aligns across 10 bases. J gave up 5 bases and V 7 bases, and 2 bases lay outside the gene matches. The CDR3 sequence is 12 residues long. Germline assignment: CDR1 MDHEN and CDR2 SYDVKM.

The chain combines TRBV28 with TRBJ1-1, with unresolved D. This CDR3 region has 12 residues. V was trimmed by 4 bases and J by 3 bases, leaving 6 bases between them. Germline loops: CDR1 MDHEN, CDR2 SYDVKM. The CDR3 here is CASSWWDTEAFF. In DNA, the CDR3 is TGTGCCAGCAGTTGGTGGGACACTGAAGCTTTCTTT.